The TCR beta chain described here comes from a study of blood T cell repertoires in COVID-19. Study-wide context: The origin of the acute and convalescent COVID-19 samples was the United States, Italy and Spain. Sample material is recorded as cDNA or gDNA derived from T cells, B-cell-depleted T cells, or PBMCs.

Germline assignment: CDR1 KGHSH and CDR2 LQKENI. There are 12 residues in the CDR3. The V and J ends lost 3 bases and 7 bases respectively, with 9 bases between them. Authors' processing steps: Reference gene primer amplification yielded estimated nucleated cell counts. The protocol was immunoSEQ multiplex PCR, while the TCRdb copy is restricted to in-frame clones and leaves out a portion. That table furnishes V, J and clone size, whereas the DNA furnished D and trimming. The sample records more than 100,000 clones, roughly 86% being singletons. The rearrangement uses TRBV18 and TRBJ1-2; D uncertain. This sequence was found in a woman aged 55-70 years with acute or convalescent COVID-19. The sample taken for sequencing was peripheral blood. The CDR3 region has the DNA TGTGCCAGCTCACCTGACTCGGGTGGCTACACCTTC. Translation gives CASSPDSGGYTF.